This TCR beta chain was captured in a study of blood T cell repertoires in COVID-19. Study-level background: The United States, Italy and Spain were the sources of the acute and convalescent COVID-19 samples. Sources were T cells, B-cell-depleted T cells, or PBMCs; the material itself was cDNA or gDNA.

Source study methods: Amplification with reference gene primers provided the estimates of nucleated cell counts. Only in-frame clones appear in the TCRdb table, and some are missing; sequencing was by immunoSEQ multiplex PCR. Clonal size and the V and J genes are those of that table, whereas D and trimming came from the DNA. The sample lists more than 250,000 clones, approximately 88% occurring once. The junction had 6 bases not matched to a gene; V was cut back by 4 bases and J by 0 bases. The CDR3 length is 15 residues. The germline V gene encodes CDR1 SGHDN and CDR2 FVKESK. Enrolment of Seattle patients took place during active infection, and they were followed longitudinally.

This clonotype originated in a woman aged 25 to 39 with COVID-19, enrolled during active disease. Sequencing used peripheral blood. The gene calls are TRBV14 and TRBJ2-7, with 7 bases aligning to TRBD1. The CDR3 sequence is CASSPNPGGSYEQYF. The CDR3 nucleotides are TGTGCCAGCAGCCCCAATCCAGGGGGCTCCTACGAGCAGTACTTC.